A selection of T cell receptor beta chains follows, all from one sample in a study of CD8 T cells in ankylosing spondylitis. TCRdb itself ran the 5' RACE reads through MiXCR, one entry per CDR3 protein. The sample carries around 390,000 distinct CDR3 sequences, 20% to 25% recorded once. The sample comprised blood, either unsorted or a sorted T cell fraction (not recorded which). Receptor source: a male donor with ankylosing spondylitis. Each CDR3 is given with its conserved first and last residue. Each record gives: V gene, J gene, D gene, clone size, CDR3 protein, CDR3 DNA. The D gene is left open where the match is weak. Clone sizes are given selectively: once, few, many, or a class where the clone is expanded.

V gene: TRBV20-1; J gene: TRBJ1-6; D gene: NA; clone size: many; CDR3 protein: CSATGTGNSPLHF; CDR3 DNA: TGCAGTGCCACAGGGACCGGGAATTCACCCCTCCACTTT
V gene: TRBV6-1; J gene: TRBJ2-7; D gene: NA; clone size: NA; CDR3 protein: CASRSRGPLEQYF; CDR3 DNA: TGTGCCAGCAGGTCTAGGGGCCCTTTGGAGCAGTACTTC
V gene: TRBV3-1; J gene: TRBJ2-1; D gene: TRBD2; clone size: few; CDR3 protein: CASSLEAGGAEQFF; CDR3 DNA: TGTGCCAGCAGCTTGGAAGCGGGAGGCGCTGAGCAGTTCTTC
V gene: TRBV4-1; J gene: TRBJ2-7; D gene: NA; clone size: few; CDR3 protein: CASSQGLLNNEQYF; CDR3 DNA: TGCGCCAGCAGCCAAGGATTGTTGAACAACGAGCAGTACTTC
V gene: TRBV6-2/TRBV6-3; J gene: TRBJ2-3; D gene: NA; clone size: many; CDR3 protein: CASSYGRGRITDTQYF; CDR3 DNA: TGTGCCAGCAGTTACGGTAGAGGGAGAATCACAGATACGCAGTATTTT
V gene: TRBV11-3; J gene: TRBJ2-3; D gene: TRBD2; clone size: NA; CDR3 protein: CASSPRTSGTYTDTQYF; CDR3 DNA: TGTGCCAGCAGCCCCCGGACTAGCGGGACCTACACAGATACGCAGTATTTT
V gene: TRBV4-1; J gene: TRBJ1-2; D gene: NA; clone size: many; CDR3 protein: CASSQVGVGVYGYTF; CDR3 DNA: TGCGCCAGCAGCCAAGTGGGCGTTGGGGTCTATGGCTACACCTTC
V gene: TRBV5-1; J gene: TRBJ2-7; D gene: TRBD2; clone size: NA; CDR3 protein: CASSLGPTSVPYEQYF; CDR3 DNA: TGCGCCAGCAGCTTGGGGCCAACTAGCGTACCCTACGAGCAGTACTTC
V gene: TRBV29-1; J gene: TRBJ2-3; D gene: NA; clone size: NA; CDR3 protein: CSVVPATDTQYF; CDR3 DNA: TGCAGCGTTGTCCCTGCTACAGATACGCAGTATTTT
V gene: TRBV29-1; J gene: TRBJ2-1; D gene: TRBD2; clone size: few; CDR3 protein: CSAETSGRTHSEQFF; CDR3 DNA: TGCAGCGCCGAAACTAGCGGGAGAACGCACAGTGAGCAGTTCTTC
V gene: TRBV29-1; J gene: TRBJ1-4; D gene: NA; clone size: many; CDR3 protein: CSVEIAASGEKLFF; CDR3 DNA: TGCAGCGTTGAAATAGCAGCTAGTGGTGAAAAACTGTTTTTT
V gene: TRBV21-1; J gene: TRBJ2-1; D gene: NA; clone size: NA; CDR3 protein: CATRGDAQVNVSYNEQFF; CDR3 DNA: TGTGCCACTAGGGGGGACGCTCAGGTCAACGTCTCCTACAATGAGCAGTTCTTC
V gene: TRBV12-3/TRBV12-4; J gene: TRBJ2-3; D gene: TRBD2; clone size: few; CDR3 protein: CASRLSGNTDTQYF; CDR3 DNA: TGTGCCAGCAGACTTAGCGGGAACACAGATACGCAGTATTTT
V gene: TRBV20-1; J gene: TRBJ1-1; D gene: NA; clone size: few; CDR3 protein: CSARDGSVNTEAFF; CDR3 DNA: TGCAGTGCTAGGGATGGGAGCGTGAACACTGAAGCTTTCTTT
V gene: TRBV7-8; J gene: TRBJ2-7; D gene: TRBD1; clone size: NA; CDR3 protein: CASSKTGTGDAYEQYF; CDR3 DNA: TGTGCCAGCAGCAAAACCGGGACAGGGGACGCCTACGAGCAGTACTTC
V gene: TRBV28; J gene: TRBJ2-5; D gene: NA; clone size: few; CDR3 protein: CASRVVETQYF; CDR3 DNA: TGTGCCAGCAGGGTTGTGGAGACCCAGTACTTC
V gene: TRBV18; J gene: TRBJ2-1; D gene: NA; clone size: NA; CDR3 protein: CASSPRLNNEQFF; CDR3 DNA: TGTGCCAGCTCACCAAGACTAAACAATGAGCAGTTCTTC
V gene: TRBV30; J gene: TRBJ2-1; D gene: NA; clone size: NA; CDR3 protein: CAWNYESSYNEQFF; CDR3 DNA: TGTGCCTGGAATTACGAAAGCTCCTACAATGAGCAGTTCTTC
V gene: TRBV28; J gene: TRBJ2-2; D gene: NA; clone size: NA; CDR3 protein: CASSSNLGTGELFF; CDR3 DNA: TGTGCCAGCAGTTCAAATTTAGGCACCGGGGAGCTGTTTTTT
V gene: TRBV5-1; J gene: TRBJ2-2; D gene: TRBD1; clone size: few; CDR3 protein: CASSLAQGAMNTGELFF; CDR3 DNA: TGCGCCAGCAGCTTGGCACAGGGGGCAATGAACACCGGGGAGCTGTTTTTT
V gene: TRBV5-1; J gene: TRBJ1-2; D gene: NA; clone size: NA; CDR3 protein: CASSPLSAPANYGYTF; CDR3 DNA: TGCGCCAGCAGCCCCCTCTCCGCACCAGCTAACTATGGCTACACCTTC
V gene: TRBV27; J gene: TRBJ2-7; D gene: TRBD2; clone size: NA; CDR3 protein: CASSFGGSHYEQYF; CDR3 DNA: TGTGCCAGCAGTTTTGGCGGGAGTCATTACGAGCAGTACTTC